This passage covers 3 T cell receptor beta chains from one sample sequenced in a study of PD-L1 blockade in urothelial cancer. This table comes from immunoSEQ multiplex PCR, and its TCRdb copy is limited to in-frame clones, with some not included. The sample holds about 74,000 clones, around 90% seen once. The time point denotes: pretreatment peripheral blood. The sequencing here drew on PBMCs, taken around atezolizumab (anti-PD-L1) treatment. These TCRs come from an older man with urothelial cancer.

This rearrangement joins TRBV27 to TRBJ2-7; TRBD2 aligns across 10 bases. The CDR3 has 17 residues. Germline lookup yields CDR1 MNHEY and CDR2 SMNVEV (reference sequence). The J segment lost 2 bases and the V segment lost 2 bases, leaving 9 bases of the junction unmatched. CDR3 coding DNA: TGTGCCAGCAGTTTAGGGATTACTAGCGGGGCTACCTACGAGCAGTACTTC. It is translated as CASSLGITSGATYEQYF.

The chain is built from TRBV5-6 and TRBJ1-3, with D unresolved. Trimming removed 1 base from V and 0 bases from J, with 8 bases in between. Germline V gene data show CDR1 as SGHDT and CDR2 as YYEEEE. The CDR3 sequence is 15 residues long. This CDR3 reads CASSLFTSSGNTIYF. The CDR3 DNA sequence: TGTGCCAGCAGCTTGTTTACCAGCTCTGGAAACACCATATATTTT.

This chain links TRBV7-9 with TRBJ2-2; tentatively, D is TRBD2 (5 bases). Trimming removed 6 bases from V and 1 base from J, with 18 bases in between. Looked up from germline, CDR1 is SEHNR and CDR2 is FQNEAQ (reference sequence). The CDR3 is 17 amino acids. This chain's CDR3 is CASREAGLTLNTGELFF. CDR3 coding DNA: TGTGCCAGCAGAGAGGCGGGCCTCACTTTGAACACCGGGGAGCTGTTTTTT.